Following are 20 T cell receptor beta chains from one sample sequenced in a study of blood T cell repertoires in COVID-19. Profiled with immunoSEQ multiplex PCR; TCRdb holds only in-frame clones, not every one. The sample includes 400,000 to 550,000 clones, roughly 87% of them seen just once. Sequencing was carried out using PBMCs or T cells enriched from blood (not recorded which). The receptors stem from a woman aged 18-30 years with acute COVID-19.

This chain uses TRBV7-9 with TRBJ2-3; 9 bases are a match to TRBD2. J lost 0 bases, V lost 5 bases, and 3 bases had no gene match. Per germline, CDR1 SEHNR and CDR2 FQNEAQ (reference sequence). The CDR3 covers 15 residues. CDR3 in DNA: TGTGCCAGCAGCGAGCTAGCGGGGAGCACAGATACGCAGTATTTT. Protein: CASSELAGSTDTQYF.

The chain recombines TRBV27 with TRBJ2-7; TRBD1 agrees at 10 bases. Germline values: CDR1 MNHEY, CDR2 SMNVEV (reference sequence). Trimming removed 4 bases from V and 1 base from J; junction bases left unmatched: 4. The CDR3 has 15 residues. CDR3 in DNA: TGTGCCAGCAGTTCGGACAGGGGGTTTTCCTACGAGCAGTACTTC. Protein: CASSSDRGFSYEQYF.

This clone showed up just a few times. V gene TRBV12-3 or TRBV12-4 combines with J gene TRBJ1-1; 7 bases map to TRBD1. CDR3 length: 11 residues. The V segment lost 3 bases and the J segment 11 bases; nucleotides outside the gene matches: 3. Here the CDR3 reads CASSFDRDAFF. Here the CDR3 DNA reads TGTGCCAGCAGTTTCGACAGGGACGCTTTCTTT.

This clone was counted between two and nine times. Other DNA variants within this sample encode the same CDR3. This chain connects TRBV10-1 to TRBJ1-1; D unclear. V shed 6 bases and J shed 4 bases, with 6 bases lying between them. Germline CDR1 is WNHNN and CDR2 is SYGVQD (reference sequence). The CDR3 contains 11 residues. The CDR3 protein is CASSRGTEAFF. The CDR3 region has the DNA TGCGCCAGCAGCAGAGGCACTGAAGCTTTCTTT.

The V and J genes are TRBV9 and TRBJ2-4, with unresolved D. The V and J ends lost 0 bases and 3 bases respectively, with 10 bases between them. The length of the CDR3 is 15 residues. Germline CDR1 reads SGDLS; CDR2 reads YYNGEE. The CDR3 DNA sequence: TGTGCCAGCAGCGTAGGAGGTCAGATCAAAAACATTCAGTACTTC. It encodes CASSVGGQIKNIQYF.

The V gene is TRBV27, the J gene TRBJ1-4, with 7 bases aligning to TRBD1. Germline-derived CDR1 and CDR2 are MNHEY and SMNVEV (reference sequence). V lost 8 bases and J lost 2; bases outside the gene matches: 11. The CDR3 runs to 16 residues. CDR3: CASGSTGRFTNEKLFF. As DNA, the CDR3 is TGTGCCAGCGGATCGACAGGGCGCTTTACTAATGAAAAACTGTTTTTT.

The chain recombines TRBV3-1 (or the pseudogene TRBV3-2) with TRBJ1-5, with TRBD1 matching 9 bases. This CDR3 has 15 amino acids. The germline V gene has CDR1 LGHDT and CDR2 YNNKEL (reference sequence). With V trimmed by 7 bases and J by 4 bases, 8 bases remained unmatched. CDR3 bases: TGTGCCAGCACAAAGGGGACAGGGAGTAATCAGCCCCAGCATTTT. Translation gives CASTKGTGSNQPQHF.

This clone was recorded only once. The chain couples TRBV7-9 to TRBJ1-1; no clear D gene. Germline V lookup: CDR1 SEHNR, CDR2 FQNEAQ (reference sequence). Trimming removed 1 base from V and 7 bases from J, with 4 bases in between. This CDR3 is built from 11 residues. The CDR3 DNA is TGTGCCAGCAGCTTAGGGAGTGAAGCTTTCTTT. This translates into CASSLGSEAFF.

The CDR3 DNA is TGTGCCAGCAGCTTAATAAACGAGCAGTACTTC. Protein sequence: CASSLINEQYF. The chain uses TRBV13 and TRBJ2-7; unclear D gene. Germline V CDR1 and CDR2: PRHDT, FYEKMQ (reference sequence). This CDR3 contains 11 residues. Trimming shortened V by 2 bases and J by 5 bases, and 4 bases separated the two germline ends.

This chain connects TRBV7-9 to TRBJ2-2, with D tentatively TRBD1 (6 bases). The CDR3 is made up of 14 amino acids. The V and J ends lost 5 bases and 7 bases respectively, with 14 bases between them. Germline assignment: CDR1 SEHNR and CDR2 FQNEAQ (reference sequence). The CDR3 nucleotides read TGTGCCAGCAGCCCCCGAGGACAGTACGGGGAGCTGTTTTTT. It translates to CASSPRGQYGELFF.

This chain connects TRBV11-2 to TRBJ1-5; 9 bases align to TRBD1. The germline CDR1 and CDR2 sequences are SGHAT and FQNNGV. The CDR3 has 16 residues. V shed 4 bases, J shed 3 bases, and the junction held 7 bases outside the gene matches. The CDR3, as DNA: TGTGCCAGCAGCTCATCGCGGACAGGGGACAATCAGCCCCAGCATTTT. Its protein product is CASSSSRTGDNQPQHF.

The rearrangement links TRBV24-1 to TRBJ2-1; no definite D call. Germline-derived CDR1 and CDR2 are KGHDR and SFDVKD. There are 14 residues in the CDR3. Trimming stripped 5 bases from V and 5 bases from J, with 12 bases between. The CDR3 protein is CATSGFLGDNEQFF. CDR3 DNA: TGTGCCACCAGTGGATTCTTAGGAGACAATGAGCAGTTCTTC.

The rearrangement uses TRBV12-5 and TRBJ1-1; 8 bases fit TRBD1. Germline trimming cut 2 bases from V and 1 base from J; bases unmatched to any gene: 9. CDR1 LGHNT and CDR2 FRNRAP come from the germline V gene. CDR3 length: 17 amino acids. The CDR3 loop reads CASGLIDKQGENTEAFF. The CDR3 DNA reads as TGTGCTAGTGGTTTGATAGACAAACAGGGGGAGAACACTGAAGCTTTCTTT. Variable domain in full (rest from reference TRBV12-5 and TRBJ1-1): DARVTQTPRHKVTEMGQEVTMRCQPILGHNTVFWYRQTMMQGLELLAYFRNRAPLDDSGMPKDRFSAEMPDATLATLKIQPSEPRDSAVYFCASGLIDKQGENTEAFFGQGTRLTVV.

This clone has only one observation. The rearrangement uses TRBV2 and TRBJ2-3; D might be TRBD2 (7 bases). The CDR3 has 15 residues. V gave up 4 bases and J gave up 5 bases, with 16 bases separating them. Germline V gene sequence: CDR1 SNHLY, CDR2 FYNNEI. The CDR3 nucleotides read TGTGCCAGCAGTGTTGGGGGGGGGCTGGTAGATACGCAGTATTTT. It codes for CASSVGGGLVDTQYF.

This sequence joins TRBV7-9 and TRBJ2-1, with D unresolved. This CDR3 has 13 residues. V was clipped by 5 bases and J by 10 bases, with 15 bases between them. Germline values: CDR1 SEHNR, CDR2 FQNEAQ (reference sequence). The CDR3: CASSRGGYYEQFF. In nucleotides, the CDR3 is TGTGCCAGCAGCCGCGGCGGCTATTACGAGCAGTTCTTC.

V and J are TRBV5-1 and TRBJ1-3; D gene unclear. Germline V gene data show CDR1 as SGHRS and CDR2 as YFSETQ. The V end lost 0 bases, the J end lost 0 bases, and 4 bases lay between the germline ends. The CDR3 sequence is 14 residues long. CDR3: CASSLDFSGNTIYF. The DNA of the CDR3 is TGCGCCAGCAGCTTGGACTTCTCTGGAAACACCATATATTTT.

The rearrangement joins TRBV7-9 to TRBJ1-3; 7 bases line up with TRBD1. Per the germline V gene, CDR1 is SEHNR and CDR2 is FQNEAQ (reference sequence). V dropped 2 bases and J dropped 0; count of bases not matched to a gene: 4. The CDR3 is made up of 16 amino acids. The CDR3 here is CASSLSRGISGNTIYF. CDR3 coding DNA: TGTGCCAGCAGCTTATCCAGGGGGATCTCTGGAAACACCATATATTTT.

The chain combines TRBV3-1 (or the pseudogene TRBV3-2) with TRBJ1-3; D is possibly TRBD1 (5 bases). Germline loops: CDR1 LGHDT, CDR2 YNNKEL (reference sequence). V shed 1 base and J shed 0 bases, with 16 bases lying between them. The CDR3 is 18 residues long. The DNA for the CDR3 is TGTGCCAGCAGCCAAGTCTCTGGGCCAGGGTCCTCTGGAAACACCATATATTTT. It is translated as CASSQVSGPGSSGNTIYF.

The V gene is TRBV6-5, the J gene TRBJ1-3, with D unresolved. Germline V gene lookup returns CDR1 MNHEY and CDR2 SVGAGI. Between the trimmed V and J ends, which lost 0 bases and 2 bases, there was a span of 8 bases. This CDR3 region has 15 residues. The CDR3 is CASSYSIYPGNTIYF. CDR3 DNA: TGTGCCAGCAGTTACTCGATCTACCCTGGAAACACCATATATTTT.

This sequence joins TRBV29-1 and TRBJ1-1, with a tentative D call TRBD1 (5 bases). CDR1 SQVTM and CDR2 ANQGSEA come from the germline V gene. The CDR3 is 16 residues long. The V and J ends lost 5 bases and 0 bases respectively, with 19 bases between them. The CDR3: CSVYRQSFALNTEAFF. CDR3 coding DNA: TGCAGCGTTTACCGACAGAGCTTCGCTTTGAACACTGAAGCTTTCTTT.